One and the same sample provided the 5 T cell receptor beta chains below, sequenced in a study of vaccination and CD4 T cells after COVID-19. Antigens for these TCRs are unknown. Treatment described: approximately 9-day PBMC culture with coronavirus spike peptide pools or control peptides (ViraFEST assay). Sequencing of the DNA from cultured CD4+ T cells was carried out with the Oncomine TCR Beta short-read assay. From the PCR reads, TCRdb called clonotypes with MiXCR, one entry per CDR3 protein. The table records 18,000 or so distinct CDR3 sequences, around 30% of them present only once. The source material was cultured CD4+ T cells from blood. The receptors derive from a human donor with COVID-19.

This clonotype turned up a few times. This chain joins TRBV7-9 and TRBJ1-1; 7 bases map to TRBD1. Germline V gene sequence: CDR1 SEHNR, CDR2 FQNEAQ (reference sequence). Trimming at V came to 5 bases and at J to 4 bases, leaving 13 bases not matched to a gene. This CDR3 contains 16 residues. The CDR3 nucleotides are TGTGCCAGCAGCATAGGGACAGAGAATTTTGTCACTGAAGCTTTCTTT. This sequence encodes CASSIGTENFVTEAFF. Based on the CDR3 plus reference TRBV7-9 and TRBJ1-1, the full variable domain is DTGVSQNPRHKITKRGQNVTFRCDPISEHNRLYWYRQTLGQGPEFLTYFQNEAQLEKSRLLSDRFSAERPKGSFSTLEIQRTEQGDSAMYLCASSIGTENFVTEAFFGQGTRLTVV.

In this sample, this clonotype turned up a few times. The chain combines TRBV6-1 with TRBJ1-2; no firm D call. Between the trimmed V and J ends, which lost 4 bases and 3 bases, there was a span of 12 bases. The V gene's germline CDR1 is MNHNS and CDR2 SASEGT. This CDR3 has 14 residues. This chain's CDR3 is CASSVYFGDYGYTF. CDR3 DNA: TGTGCCAGCAGTGTATATTTTGGGGACTATGGCTACACCTTC.

The gene calls are TRBV7-9 and TRBJ2-3; the D gene is possibly TRBD1 (6 bases). V was shortened by 4 bases and J by 0 bases, with 11 bases between the two germline ends. This CDR3 is built from 15 residues. Germline-derived CDR1 and CDR2 are SEHNR and FQNEAQ (reference sequence). DNA for the CDR3: TGTGCCAGCAGCTCGGACAGAATTAGCACAGATACGCAGTATTTT. It codes for CASSSDRISTDTQYF.

The chain combines TRBV7-2 with TRBJ2-1; TRBD2 matches at 9 bases. The CDR3 spans 15 residues. Germline V lookup: CDR1 SGHTA, CDR2 FQGNSA. With 1 base clipped from V and 7 bases from J, the junction kept 5 bases outside the gene matches. CDR3 protein: CASSLGGGAINEQFF. CDR3 in DNA: TGTGCCAGCAGCTTAGGCGGGGGGGCCATTAATGAGCAGTTCTTC. The whole variable domain, filled in from reference TRBV7-2 and TRBJ2-1, reads GAGVSQSPSNKVTEKGKDVELRCDPISGHTALYWYRQSLGQGLEFLIYFQGNSAPDKSGLPSDRFSAERTGGSVSTLTIQRTQQEDSAVYLCASSLGGGAINEQFFGPGTRLTVL.

The chain is built from TRBV5-1 and TRBJ1-1, with D possibly TRBD1 on 6 matching bases. CDR3 length: 15 residues. Germline-derived CDR1 and CDR2 are SGHRS and YFSETQ. Deletions cut 0 bases from V and 4 bases from J, with 13 bases between. The CDR3 loop reads CASSLEVNRATEAFF. DNA of the CDR3: TGCGCCAGCAGCTTGGAGGTAAACAGGGCCACTGAAGCTTTCTTT.